This T cell receptor beta chain was sequenced in a study of metastatic and nonmetastatic thyroid tumors. Study-wide points: TCR beta diversity was reportedly significantly higher in malignant thyroid tumors than benign nodules, in blood and tumor.

Treatment of any kind had been given to no patient before thyroid surgery. This clone was counted many times. Its antigen is unidentified. Original processing notes: The authors used CDR3 differences across clinicopathological groups to build a distant-metastasis classifier for papillary thyroid cancer. TCRdb called clones again from the PCR reads with MiXCR. These V and J calls derive from TCRdb rather than the authors' analysis. The table lists some 33,000 clones, approximately 7.4% of them singletons. This CDR3 comprises 13 residues. The V end was cut by 8 bases, the J end by 2 bases, with 11 bases between. The V gene's germline CDR1 is LGHDT and CDR2 YNNKEL (reference sequence).

Sequencing input: blood. The source of this sequence is a female donor with papillary thyroid cancer or a benign thyroid nodule (not recorded which). Some clones in this sample may be carry-over from other donors' samples. The rearrangement joins TRBV3-1 to TRBJ2-3; D tentatively fits TRBD1 or TRBD2 (6 bases each). The CDR3, as DNA: TGTGCCAGCTACGGGGGCTTCACAGATACGCAGTATTTT. As protein: CASYGGFTDTQYF.